Following are 14 T cell receptor beta chains from one sample sequenced in a study of sequential checkpoint blockade in melanoma. Treatment specified: randomized to nivolumab then ipilimumab (arm A) or the reverse (arm B). Some clones are missing from TCRdb's copy, which holds only in-frame ones; the method was immunoSEQ multiplex PCR. The repertoire holds some 40,000 clones, with 80% to 90% as singletons. The sample in question was CD8+ T cells sorted from blood (inferred from file names), obtained from a patient given nivolumab and ipilimumab in sequence. These receptors all come from a human donor with melanoma.

The CDR3 DNA sequence: TGTGCCAGCAGCTTAGCCGACGAGCAGTACTTC. It specifies CASSLADEQYF. The chain has TRBV7-8 and TRBJ2-7; D is undetermined. This CDR3 is built from 11 residues. Germline V gene lookup returns CDR1 SGHVS and CDR2 FQNEAQ. V lost 0 bases to trimming and J lost 5 bases, with 2 bases between them.

V is TRBV11-3 and J is TRBJ1-1, with D possibly being TRBD1 (5 bases). The CDR3 length is 13 residues. Deletions cut 8 bases from V and 1 base from J, with 11 bases between. Germline assignment: CDR1 SGHNT and CDR2 YENEEA. This CDR3 is CASSSGGNTEAFF. In DNA, the CDR3 is TGTGCCAGCTCATCGGGGGGGAACACTGAAGCTTTCTTT.

The chain combines TRBV19 with TRBJ2-2; 8 bases agree with TRBD2. Germline CDR1 LNHDA, CDR2 SQIVND (reference sequence). Germline trimming cut 5 bases from V and 6 bases from J; bases unmatched to any gene: 8. The CDR3 runs 15 residues. CDR3 bases: TGTGCCAGTAGTCCCGGGACTAGGGGATCCGGGGAGCTGTTTTTT. This codes for CASSPGTRGSGELFF.

The V and J genes are TRBV27 and TRBJ2-7; 9 nucleotides match TRBD1. There are 15 residues in the CDR3. V lost 2 bases to trimming and J lost 3 bases; unmatched junction nucleotides: 5. Germline V lookup: CDR1 MNHEY, CDR2 SMNVEV (reference sequence). In DNA, the CDR3 is TGTGCCAGCAGTTTACTCCCGGGACAGGGCTACGAGCAGTACTTC. Amino acids: CASSLLPGQGYEQYF.

The chain is built from TRBV28 and TRBJ2-7; TRBD1 matches 8 bases. Trimming took 3 bases from V and 0 from J; bases not matched to a gene: 13. Germline V lookup: CDR1 MDHEN, CDR2 SYDVKM. This CDR3 comprises 18 residues. CDR3 sequence (DNA): TGTGCCAGCAGTTTCAATCGGACAGGGATTTTCCTCTCCTACGAGCAGTACTTC. Protein: CASSFNRTGIFLSYEQYF.

The chain links TRBV5-1 to TRBJ2-3; 15 nucleotides align to TRBD2. The V segment lost 4 bases and the J segment 0 bases; nucleotides outside the gene matches: 9. From germline, CDR1 is SGHRS and CDR2 YFSETQ. The length of the CDR3 is 19 residues. CDR3 amino acids: CASSGYPGTSGGSTDTQYF. The CDR3 bases are TGCGCCAGCAGCGGGTACCCCGGGACTAGCGGGGGGAGCACAGATACGCAGTATTTT.

The chain couples TRBV5-1 to TRBJ2-1; D possibly corresponds to TRBD2 (6 bases). Trimming removed 3 bases at V and 8 bases at J, with 15 bases between. CDR1 is SGHRS and CDR2 is YFSETQ in the germline V gene. This CDR3 region has 14 residues. The DNA for the CDR3 is TGCGCCAGCAGCTCTGGCCTAGCGTTGTATGAGCAGTTCTTC. Encoded protein: CASSSGLALYEQFF.

The V and J genes are TRBV29-1 and TRBJ2-1, with no clear D. The CDR3 has 12 amino acids. V was cut by 7 bases and J by 1 base, with 8 bases left in between. CDR1 SQVTM and CDR2 ANQGSEA come from the germline V gene. The CDR3 DNA reads as TGCAGCGATGAGCAGTCCTACAATGAGCAGTTCTTC. This sequence encodes CSDEQSYNEQFF.

V is TRBV5-1 and J is TRBJ2-3, with TRBD2 matching 7 bases. This CDR3 contains 15 residues. The germline V gene encodes CDR1 SGHRS and CDR2 YFSETQ. Trimming took 0 bases from V and 1 from J; bases not matched to a gene: 2. The CDR3 reads CASSLVGGGTDTQYF. CDR3 nucleotides: TGCGCCAGCAGCTTGGTGGGGGGGGGCACAGATACGCAGTATTTT.

This clone was counted once. The rearrangement uses TRBV7-9 and TRBJ2-3; D is perhaps TRBD2 (7 bases). This CDR3 comprises 15 residues. V was clipped by 3 bases and J by 1 base, with 11 bases between them. CDR1 and CDR2 from the germline V gene are SEHNR and FQNEAQ (reference sequence). CDR3 amino acids: CASSFFGGRTDTQYF. In nucleotides, the CDR3 is TGTGCCAGCAGCTTCTTCGGGGGGCGCACAGATACGCAGTATTTT.

The chain recombines TRBV27 with TRBJ2-5; D perhaps matches TRBD2 (5 bases). The CDR3 extends over 15 amino acids. V gave up 9 bases and J gave up 2 bases, with 19 bases separating them. The germline V gene encodes CDR1 MNHEY and CDR2 SMNVEV (reference sequence). The CDR3 nucleotides read TGTGCCAGAGGACTTCAAGAGGGAATTCAAGAGACCCAGTACTTC. Translated: CARGLQEGIQETQYF.

This clone came up a few times. The chain has TRBV27 and TRBJ2-6; 7 nucleotides align to TRBD2. This CDR3 is 14 amino acids long. Germline V gives CDR1 MNHEY, CDR2 SMNVEV (reference sequence). The trim removed 8 bases at V and 2 bases at J, leaving 3 bases unmatched. The CDR3 spells CASGGGTGANVLTF. The CDR3 DNA is TGTGCCAGCGGGGGGGGGACTGGGGCCAACGTCCTGACTTTC.

This clone was seen only once. In the same sample, other DNA sequences code for this CDR3. This chain connects TRBV9 to TRBJ1-4; 11 bases align to TRBD1. The germline V gene encodes CDR1 SGDLS and CDR2 YYNGEE. The length of the CDR3 is 16 residues. V shed 4 bases and J 6 bases; nucleotides not matched to a gene: 8. The CDR3 coding sequence is TGTGCCAGCAGCACCAATCTGGGACAGGGGGATGAAAAACTGTTTTTT. It translates to CASSTNLGQGDEKLFF.

V is TRBV6-1 and J is TRBJ2-7; 11 positions match TRBD1. CDR3 size: 14 residues. The V and J ends lost 4 bases and 5 bases, in that order; junction bases with no gene match: 4. Germline V gene lookup returns CDR1 MNHNS and CDR2 SASEGT. This CDR3 reads CASSVGQGADEQYF. In DNA form, the CDR3 reads TGTGCCAGCAGTGTCGGACAGGGGGCCGACGAGCAGTACTTC.